This T cell receptor beta chain was sequenced in a study of blood T cell repertoires in COVID-19. Looking at the study overall: Samples representing acute and convalescent COVID-19 were sourced from the United States, Italy and Spain. T cells, B-cell-depleted T cells, or PBMCs provided the cDNA or gDNA that served as material.

In the source study's methods: Using reference gene primer amplification, nucleated cell counts were estimated. The method was immunoSEQ multiplex PCR; TCRdb's version includes in-frame clones alone and lacks a portion of them. V, J and clone size were drawn from that table, and D and trimming were deduced from the DNA. The table shows approximately 450,000 clones, with around 89% occurring only once. This CDR3 is built from 14 residues. After removal of 4 bases from V and 7 bases from J, the junction contained 4 bases not matched to a gene. Per germline, CDR1 MGHRA and CDR2 YSYEKL. This chain uses TRBV4-1 with TRBJ2-2, with 9 bases matching TRBD1. The TCR originated in a woman aged 25-40 years with acute or convalescent COVID-19. The specimen sequenced was peripheral blood. Written as DNA, the CDR3 is TGCGCCAGCAGCCTACAGGGGGCACACGGGGAGCTGTTTTTT. Amino acid sequence: CASSLQGAHGELFF.